The entry below gives a single T cell receptor (beta chain) sequence along with its context. Antigen specificity is unknown. The sample originates from a study of OX40 agonist ivuxolimab in advanced cancers. Background on the study: Dosing consisted of intravenous ivuxolimab at 0.01 to 10 mg/kg every 2 weeks.

Findings and limits, study-wide: Specificity for antigen went undetermined in the expanded peripheral T cells.

Profiling relied on immunoSEQ multiplex PCR, and the TCRdb table lists in-frame clones only, not all of them. The sample comprises 70,000 to 75,000 clones, over 80% of which are singletons, and over 4.5% rests with the top ten. The clonotype comes from an adult with an advanced solid tumor such as melanoma, head and neck, liver or kidney cancer. The starting material was CD4+ or CD8+ T cells sorted from blood, obtained in a trial of the OX40 agonist ivuxolimab.

CDR3 sequence reads: CASRRQGVETEAFF. The CDR3 nucleotides read TGTGCCAGTAGGAGACAAGGGGTTGAGACTGAAGCTTTCTTT. The genes are TRBV19 and TRBJ1-1; possible D gene TRBD1, 5 bases. Trimming took off 6 bases at V and 5 bases at J, with 16 bases between the two ends. This CDR3 contains 14 residues. Germline V gene data show CDR1 as LNHDA and CDR2 as SQIVND (reference sequence).